The 25 T cell receptor beta chains given below trace back to one sample, sequenced in a study of T cell responses to AZD1222 COVID-19 vaccine listed by TCRdb under 2021. The label giving this sample's time point can be read as: baseline before first vaccination. The method was the immunoSEQ multiplex PCR assay. TCRdb re-hosts the immuneACCESS table, in-frame sequences only. Its copies lack some clones; in the studies checked, an unresolved V gene accounts for under half of them, and the cause for the rest is not known. Across this sample there are some 130,000 clones, with around 90% seen only once. The biggest ten clones account for 7.5% to 8% of the sample. The input for sequencing was peripheral blood, taken on day 0 of AZD1222 vaccination. These TCRs come from an adult in good health.

V gene TRBV20-1 combines with J gene TRBJ2-3; 7 bases line up with TRBD2. V trimming: 3 bases; J trimming: 1 base; junction bases outside the gene matches: 4. The CDR3 covers 14 residues. Per the germline V gene, CDR1 is DFQATT and CDR2 is SNEGSKA (reference sequence). The CDR3 reads CSASFLAGTDTQYF. As DNA, the CDR3 is TGCAGTGCTAGTTTCCTAGCGGGCACAGATACGCAGTATTTT.

V gene TRBV14 combines with J gene TRBJ2-5; D uncertain. The CDR3 loop spans 15 amino acids. V dropped 1 base and J dropped 5 bases, with 14 bases sitting between them. CDR1 SGHDN and CDR2 FVKESK come from the germline V gene. DNA of the CDR3: TGTGCCAGCAGCCAAGTAACTGGAGTTTGGGAGACCCAGTACTTC. This translates into CASSQVTGVWETQYF.

V usage is TRBV9 and J usage is TRBJ2-7; D may correspond to TRBD1 or TRBD2 (5 bases each). The CDR3 has 15 amino acids. Germline CDR1 SGDLS, CDR2 YYNGEE. The ends were cut back, 3 bases at V and 1 base at J, with 14 bases in the middle. The CDR3 loop reads CASSAGTGPSYEQYF. For the CDR3, the DNA is TGTGCCAGCAGCGCCGGGACGGGACCTTCCTACGAGCAGTACTTC.

The CDR3 DNA reads TGTGCCAGCAGTTACTCGAGCGGGAACAGGCCCTATGGCTACACCTTC. Its translation is CASSYSSGNRPYGYTF. The rearrangement links TRBV6-5 to TRBJ1-2; D is perhaps TRBD1 (5 bases). With 0 bases removed from V and 4 bases from J, the gap between germline ends came to 15 bases. This CDR3 has 16 residues. The germline V gene encodes CDR1 MNHEY and CDR2 SVGAGI.

The chain is built from TRBV6-5 and TRBJ1-6, with a possible D match to TRBD1 (5 bases). Trimming cost V 4 bases and J 7 bases, with 14 bases left between them. Germline values: CDR1 MNHEY, CDR2 SVGAGI. The CDR3 extends over 15 amino acids. The CDR3 reads CASSSSGPTNSPLHF. As DNA, the CDR3 is TGTGCCAGCAGTTCCTCGGGACCCACAAATTCACCCCTCCACTTT.

This sequence joins TRBV11-2 and TRBJ2-3, with 7 bases lining up with TRBD2. Germline CDR1 SGHAT, CDR2 FQNNGV. Unmatched junction bases numbered 10, after V lost 1 base and J lost 3 bases. CDR3 length: 17 amino acids. CDR3 bases: TGTGCCAGCAGCTTAGCCGGGACTATGGTTCGGACAGATACGCAGTATTTT. The encoded protein is CASSLAGTMVRTDTQYF.

The V gene is TRBV2, the J gene TRBJ1-2; D possibly corresponds to TRBD1 (6 bases). Deletions cut 7 bases from V and 7 bases from J, with 19 bases between. The germline gives CDR1 SNHLY, CDR2 FYNNEI. This CDR3 is 14 amino acids long. The CDR3 here is CASTRGGGDGGYTF. The CDR3 DNA follows: TGTGCCAGCACCAGGGGTGGGGGTGATGGTGGCTACACCTTC. The entire variable domain, with the rest obtained from reference TRBV2 and TRBJ1-2, is as follows: EPEVTQTPSHQVTQMGQEVILRCVPISNHLYFYWYRQILGQKVEFLVSFYNNEISEKSEIFDDQFSVERPDGSNFTLKIRSTKLEDSAMYFCASTRGGGDGGYTFGSGTRLTVV.

The chain couples TRBV11-2 to TRBJ1-3; possible D gene TRBD1, 6 bases. Germline V gives CDR1 SGHAT, CDR2 FQNNGV. Between the trimmed V and J ends, which lost 4 bases and 3 bases, there was a span of 10 bases. The CDR3 has 14 amino acids. In nucleotides, the CDR3 is TGTGCCAGCAGCTCTAGCAGGGGTGGAAACACCATATATTTT. This translates into CASSSSRGGNTIYF.

DNA of the CDR3: TGTGCCAGCAGCCAAGATACCCTAGCGGGTTACAATGAGCAGTTCTTC. Residues: CASSQDTLAGYNEQFF. The chain employs TRBV3-1 (or the pseudogene TRBV3-2) and TRBJ2-1, with 8 bases aligning to TRBD2. Germline V gene data show CDR1 as LGHDT and CDR2 as YNNKEL (reference sequence). The J segment lost 4 bases and the V segment lost 0 bases, leaving 5 bases of the junction unmatched. The CDR3 consists of 16 residues.

The chain links TRBV6-5 to TRBJ1-2; TRBD1 matches 9 bases. V lost 6 bases and J lost 7; bases outside the gene matches: 6. CDR3 length: 13 amino acids. Germline lookup yields CDR1 MNHEY and CDR2 SVGAGI. The chain's CDR3 is CASSITGGGGYTF. CDR3 sequence (DNA): TGTGCCAGCAGCATTACAGGGGGCGGTGGCTACACCTTC.

The V call is TRBV9, the J call TRBJ1-2; a weak D match, TRBD1 (6 bases). Between the trimmed V and J ends, which lost 3 bases and 6 bases, there was a span of 27 bases. This CDR3 is 18 amino acids long. Germline V gene data show CDR1 as SGDLS and CDR2 as YYNGEE. The CDR3 coding sequence is TGTGCCAGCAGCGCACCCCCCCCACAGGGAGTAGGGGACGATGGCTACACCTTC. Encoded protein: CASSAPPPQGVGDDGYTF.

The rearrangement joins TRBV14 to TRBJ2-7; a possible D gene is TRBD2 (5 bases). The V end was cut by 4 bases, the J end by 3 bases, with 7 bases between. This CDR3 comprises 12 residues. Germline-derived CDR1 and CDR2 are SGHDN and FVKESK. CDR3 protein: CASSPAGYEQYF. In nucleotides, the CDR3 is TGTGCCAGCAGCCCCGCGGGCTACGAGCAGTACTTC.

The genes are TRBV25-1 and TRBJ1-4; D is unresolved. The CDR3 totals 14 residues. CDR1 MGHDK and CDR2 SYGVNS come from the germline V gene. Trimming removed 4 bases from V and 3 bases from J, with 9 bases in between. The CDR3 DNA reads as TGTGCCAGCAGTGCCAACGGGCCTAATGAAAAACTGTTTTTT. Translated: CASSANGPNEKLFF. Filled out from reference TRBV25-1 and TRBJ1-4, the complete variable domain reads EADIYQTPRYLVIGTGKKITLECSQTMGHDKMYWYQQDPGMELHLIHYSYGVNSTEKGDLSSESTVSRIRTEHFPLTLESARPSHTSQYLCASSANGPNEKLFFGSGTQLSVL.

The genes are TRBV9 and TRBJ1-6; 9 nucleotides align to TRBD1. The CDR3 has 17 amino acids. Germline lookup yields CDR1 SGDLS and CDR2 YYNGEE. Trimming cost V 4 bases and J 2 bases; bases outside gene matches: 7. CDR3 in amino acids: CASSLDRGYPYNSPLHF. Here the CDR3 DNA reads TGTGCCAGCAGCCTCGACAGGGGGTACCCCTATAATTCACCCCTCCACTTT.

The DNA of the CDR3 is TGTGCCAGCAGCTTACAGGGGGCGAACACCGGGGAGCTGTTTTTT. Amino acid sequence: CASSLQGANTGELFF. This chain links TRBV7-9 with TRBJ2-2; 7 bases agree with TRBD1. J lost 0 bases, V lost 2 bases, and 0 bases had no gene match. This CDR3 comprises 15 residues. In germline, CDR1 is SEHNR, CDR2 FQNEAQ (reference sequence).

The chain has TRBV12-5 and TRBJ2-2; D may match TRBD1 or TRBD2 (5 bases each). The germline V and J ends were trimmed by 1 base and 6 bases, with 12 bases remaining between them. Germline V gene data show CDR1 as LGHNT and CDR2 as FRNRAP. The CDR3 covers 15 residues. The CDR3 coding sequence is TGTGCTAGTGGTTTGGGGGACCTTGGACCCGGGGAGCTGTTTTTT. Its translation: CASGLGDLGPGELFF.

This chain joins TRBV19 and TRBJ1-5; no definite D call. The CDR3 is 12 residues long. The germline V and J ends were trimmed by 8 bases and 1 base, with 6 bases remaining between them. The germline V gene has CDR1 LNHDA and CDR2 SQIVND (reference sequence). CDR3 nucleotide sequence: TGTGCCAGTTCCACCAGCAATCAGCCCCAGCATTTT. Its protein product is CASSTSNQPQHF. Filled out from reference TRBV19 and TRBJ1-5, the complete variable domain reads DGGITQSPKYLFRKEGQNVTLSCEQNLNHDAMYWYRQDPGQGLRLIYYSQIVNDFQKGDIAEGYSVSREKKESFPLTVTSAQKNPTAFYLCASSTSNQPQHFGDGTRLSIL.

The chain recombines TRBV6-5 with TRBJ2-7; no clear D. This CDR3 has 13 amino acids. Between the trimmed V and J ends, which lost 6 bases and 4 bases, there was a span of 13 bases. Germline V CDR1 and CDR2: MNHEY, SVGAGI. CDR3 amino acids: CASSPDPKYEQYF. The CDR3 DNA reads TGTGCCAGCAGCCCGGATCCTAAGTACGAGCAGTACTTC.

CDR3 nucleotide sequence: TGTGCCAGCAGTCCGACAGGGGTCTACGAGCAGTACTTC. Translating gives CASSPTGVYEQYF. V is TRBV12-3 or TRBV12-4 and J is TRBJ2-7; 8 bases match TRBD1. The CDR3 consists of 13 residues. V lost 5 bases to trimming and J lost 3 bases; unmatched junction nucleotides: 3.

The V call is TRBV5-1, the J call TRBJ1-5; a weak D match, TRBD1 (5 bases). V was trimmed by 1 base and J by 0 bases, leaving 11 bases between them. The CDR3 length is 16 residues. Germline-derived CDR1 and CDR2 are SGHRS and YFSETQ. The CDR3 sequence: CASSLWGINSNQPQHF. The CDR3 coding sequence is TGCGCCAGCAGCTTGTGGGGGATAAATAGCAATCAGCCCCAGCATTTT.

This rearrangement joins TRBV6-4 to TRBJ1-2; the D gene is possibly TRBD1 (5 bases). Trimming shortened V by 3 bases and J by 8 bases, and 13 bases separated the two germline ends. The CDR3 is 13 amino acids. Germline V gene sequence: CDR1 MRHNA, CDR2 SNTAGT. The CDR3: CASSEGGATGYTF. The CDR3 nucleotides read TGTGCCAGCAGTGAAGGAGGGGCCACAGGCTACACCTTC.

The V call is TRBV30, the J call TRBJ1-5, with 8 bases matching TRBD1. Trimming removed 3 bases from V and 3 bases from J; junction bases left unmatched: 4. This CDR3 is 14 amino acids long. Looked up from germline, CDR1 is GTSNPN and CDR2 is SVGIG (reference sequence). As DNA, the CDR3 is TGTGCCTGGAGGCCAGGGGGCCCCAATCAGCCCCAGCATTTT. Translated, it gives CAWRPGGPNQPQHF.

This clone has just a few counts. The chain uses TRBV10-1 and TRBJ2-7, with 8 bases lining up with TRBD1. The V and J ends lost 3 bases and 2 bases, in that order; junction bases with no gene match: 3. CDR1 is WNHNN, CDR2 SYGVQD, per germline (reference sequence). The length of the CDR3 is 14 residues. As DNA, the CDR3 is TGCGCCAGCAGTGATGGACAGGGCCCCTACGAGCAGTACTTC. It encodes CASSDGQGPYEQYF.

The CDR3 DNA sequence: TGTGCCAGCAGCCCAACCTTGGGCTACGAGCAGTACTTC. Amino acid sequence: CASSPTLGYEQYF. The chain links TRBV7-3 to TRBJ2-7; no definite D call. CDR1 is SGHTA and CDR2 is FQGTGA in the germline V gene. The CDR3 contains 13 residues. Trimming took 5 bases from V and 3 from J, leaving 11 bases between them.

The rearrangement links TRBV10-3 to TRBJ2-3, with a weak D call TRBD2 (5 bases). The CDR3 is 15 residues long. V was clipped by 0 bases and J by 1 base, with 8 bases between them. In germline, CDR1 is ENHRY, CDR2 SYGVKD. CDR3 amino acids: CAISESPGGTDTQYF. CDR3 nucleotides: TGTGCCATCAGTGAGTCGCCCGGGGGCACAGATACGCAGTATTTT.